A selection of T cell receptor beta chains follows, all from one sample in a study of shared clonotypes between healthy human individuals. The assay was immunoSEQ multiplex PCR, and TCRdb's table has in-frame clones only and misses some. The top ten hold over 0.1% of the sample, which has approximately 600,000 clones, around 96% seen once. Sequenced material: naive CD8+ T cells sorted from blood. The receptors stem from a woman younger than 45 in good health. Both conserved end residues are part of each CDR3.

j_call cdr3_length v_call cdr3_aa
TRBJ1-2 12 TRBV4-2 CASSHRTDGYTF
TRBJ2-7 13 TRBV7-6 CASNPSRGGEQYF
TRBJ1-2 14 TRBV28 CASRRTGEDYGYTF
TRBJ2-7 14 TRBV5-4 CASSLGRGDYEQYF
TRBJ2-2 13 TRBV15 CATSSRKIGELFF
TRBJ2-7 16 TRBV6-5 CASSYSMRSPSYEQYF
TRBJ2-6 17 TRBV7-9 CASSSGPQSPGANVLTF
TRBJ2-7 15 TRBV7-8 CASSQIFRGVDEQYF
TRBJ2-7 13 TRBV6-5 CASSYTRNGEQYF
TRBJ2-7 14 TRBV27 CASSFRGTGPEQYF
TRBJ2-7 15 TRBV5-1 CASSPGTGMIDEQYF
TRBJ1-2 17 TRBV28 CASRMGTGPNSNYGYTF
TRBJ1-5 14 TRBV5-1 CASSPGEGVQPQHF
TRBJ2-7 14 TRBV4-1 CASSPSPGPYEQYF
TRBJ2-3 13 TRBV28 CASSYPDRDTQYF
TRBJ1-5 15 TRBV28 CASSWDRGQNQPQHF
TRBJ1-5 18 TRBV19 CASSSRPSWGYSNQPQHF
TRBJ2-7 15 TRBV5-4 CASRFWGASPYEQYF
TRBJ2-5 15 TRBV13 CASSRRGGGQETQYF
TRBJ2-1 14 TRBV27 CASSVLQGFGEQFF
TRBJ1-2 12 TRBV7-7 CASSLGVRVYTF
TRBJ2-3 11 TRBV6-1 CASIGADTQYF
TRBJ1-2 15 TRBV29-1 CSVYWERQNDYGYTF